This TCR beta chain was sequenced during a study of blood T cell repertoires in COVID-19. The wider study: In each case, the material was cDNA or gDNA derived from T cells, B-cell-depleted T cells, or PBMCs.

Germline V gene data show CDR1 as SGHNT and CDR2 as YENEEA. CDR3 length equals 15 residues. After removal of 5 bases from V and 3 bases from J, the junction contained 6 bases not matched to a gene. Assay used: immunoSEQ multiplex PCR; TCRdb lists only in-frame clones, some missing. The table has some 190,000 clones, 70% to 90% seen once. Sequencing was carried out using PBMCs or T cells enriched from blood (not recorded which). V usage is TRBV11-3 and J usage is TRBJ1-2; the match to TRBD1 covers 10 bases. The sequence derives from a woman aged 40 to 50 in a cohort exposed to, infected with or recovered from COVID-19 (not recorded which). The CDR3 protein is CASSAGTGAYYGYTF. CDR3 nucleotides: TGTGCCAGCAGCGCCGGGACAGGGGCCTACTATGGCTACACCTTC.